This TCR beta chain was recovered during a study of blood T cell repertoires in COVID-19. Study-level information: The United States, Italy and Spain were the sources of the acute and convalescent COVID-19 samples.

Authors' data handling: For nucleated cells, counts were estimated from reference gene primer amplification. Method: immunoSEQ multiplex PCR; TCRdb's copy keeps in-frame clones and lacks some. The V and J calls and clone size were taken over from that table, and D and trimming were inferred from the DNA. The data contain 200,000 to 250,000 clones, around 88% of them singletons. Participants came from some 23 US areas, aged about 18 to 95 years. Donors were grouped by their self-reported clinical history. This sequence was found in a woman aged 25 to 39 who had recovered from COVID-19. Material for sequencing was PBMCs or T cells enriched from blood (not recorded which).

The CDR3 here is CAWSVAYRGASEAFF. For the CDR3, the DNA is TGTGCCTGGAGTGTCGCTTACCGGGGGGCGAGTGAAGCTTTCTTT. The chain employs TRBV30 and TRBJ1-1; possible D gene TRBD1, 6 bases. The germline gives CDR1 GTSNPN, CDR2 SVGIG (reference sequence). The CDR3 length is 15 residues. V was cut by 0 bases and J by 7 bases, with 18 bases left in between.